These 24 T cell receptor beta chains were sequenced from one sample in a study of T cells expressing NK-cell markers. TCRdb reprocessed the 5' RACE reads and keeps a single row for each CDR3 protein, giving no DNA. The sample has about 190,000 distinct CDR3 sequences; the top ten hold 20% to 25%. Sequenced input: blood T cells: a sorted CD56 or NKG2C T cell subset, CD4+ or CD8+ T cells, or bulk PBMC T cells (not recorded which). The origin of the receptors is a man between 18 and 69 years old in good health.

The chain recombines TRBV7-3 with TRBJ2-7; TCRdb returns TRBD1, unconfirmable since there is no DNA. Germline V CDR1 and CDR2: SGHTA, FQGTGA. The CDR3 spans 14 residues. The CDR3 sequence: CASSLSGWIDEQYF.

V usage is TRBV28 and J usage is TRBJ1-6. The CDR3 has 16 amino acids. From germline, CDR1 is MDHEN and CDR2 SYDVKM. The CDR3 is CASSSVPGAYNSPLHF.

Frequency places this clonotype as medium-sized. The chain links TRBV20-1 to TRBJ2-5; TCRdb indicates TRBD1, and absent DNA this call remains unverified. Germline V gene lookup returns CDR1 DFQATT and CDR2 SNEGSKA (reference sequence). This CDR3 has 14 residues. The CDR3 here is CSARDADRARDQYF.

CDR3 protein: CASSVARTGGETQYF. The V and J genes are TRBV9 and TRBJ2-5; TCRdb picks TRBD1, but there is no DNA to check that call. The CDR3 sequence is 15 residues long. CDR1 is SGDLS, CDR2 YYNGEE, per germline.

The genes are TRBV2 and TRBJ2-3. The CDR3 runs 16 residues. Germline CDR1 is SNHLY and CDR2 is FYNNEI. The CDR3 spells CASSEALGSFGDTQYF.

The CDR3 region is CASSRTSGVLDTQYF. The rearrangement uses TRBV11-2 and TRBJ2-3; TCRdb selects TRBD2, and the lack of DNA leaves this call unchecked. Per the germline V gene, CDR1 is SGHAT and CDR2 is FQNNGV. The CDR3 contains 15 residues.

This chain joins TRBV13 and TRBJ2-1; TCRdb's D gene call, TRBD1, goes unchecked for lack of DNA. CDR1 and CDR2 from the germline V gene are PRHDT and FYEKMQ (reference sequence). The CDR3 is 16 residues long. The CDR3 loop is CASSFPTGQGYNEQFF. The variable domain in full, with the rest retrieved from reference TRBV13 and TRBJ2-1, is AAGVIQSPRHLIKEKRETATLKCYPIPRHDTVYWYQQGPGQDPQFLISFYEKMQSDKGSIPDRFSAQQFSDYHSELNMSSLELGDSALYFCASSFPTGQGYNEQFFGPGTRLTVL.

V usage is TRBV6-1 and J usage is TRBJ2-1; TCRdb lists TRBD2, though no DNA is available to test this call. The CDR3 has 15 residues. From germline, CDR1 is MNHNS and CDR2 SASEGT. The CDR3 is CASTRRTSDYNEQFF.

The chain joins TRBV11-2 to TRBJ2-2; checking the TCRdb D call of TRBD2 is not possible without DNA. The CDR3 length is 14 residues. Germline CDR1 SGHAT, CDR2 FQNNGV. CDR3 loop: CASSFTSGTGELFF. The variable domain in full, with the rest retrieved from reference TRBV11-2 and TRBJ2-2, is EAGVAQSPRYKIIEKRQSVAFWCNPISGHATLYWYQQILGQGPKLLIQFQNNGVVDDSQLPKDRFSAERLKGVDSTLKIQPAKLEDSAVYLCASSFTSGTGELFFGEGSRLTVL.

The chain is built from TRBV7-2 and TRBJ2-2; lacking DNA, the TRBD2 call made by TCRdb goes unchecked. Germline V gene data show CDR1 as SGHTA and CDR2 as FQGNSA. The length of the CDR3 is 14 residues. CDR3 sequence reads: CASSLGRHTGELFF.

The rearrangement links TRBV11-1 to TRBJ1-2; TCRdb lists TRBD1, though no DNA is available to test this call. The CDR3 contains 14 residues. Germline V lookup: CDR1 SGHAT, CDR2 FQDESV (reference sequence). The chain's CDR3 is CASSLTTGGYGYTF.

The chain's CDR3 is CASKGLGQGLNTGELFF. The chain combines TRBV19 with TRBJ2-2; TCRdb names TRBD1, which stays unverified in the absence of DNA. The CDR3 consists of 17 residues. Germline V gene data show CDR1 as LNHDA and CDR2 as SQIVND (reference sequence).

V and J are TRBV12-3 or TRBV12-4 and TRBJ2-7; TCRdb proposes TRBD1, but this gene call is untestable without DNA. The CDR3 extends over 15 amino acids. The CDR3 sequence: CASSNPGQGKLEQYF.

The rearrangement links TRBV7-6 to TRBJ2-2; the TCRdb call, TRBD1, lacks DNA for checking. The CDR3 length is 15 residues. The germline CDR1 and CDR2 sequences are SGHVS and FNYEAQ. Here the CDR3 reads CASSLATGNTGELFF.

J is TRBJ2-7 and V is TRBV12-5; with no DNA, the TCRdb D assignment of TRBD1 cannot be verified. Germline V gene lookup returns CDR1 LGHNT and CDR2 FRNRAP. This CDR3 spans 12 amino acids. This CDR3 is CASGSTGDEQYF.

CDR3 amino acids: CASSELTGPGNTIYF. The chain has TRBV6-1 and TRBJ1-3. This CDR3 spans 15 amino acids. Per the germline V gene, CDR1 is MNHNS and CDR2 is SASEGT.

The chain uses TRBV20-1 and TRBJ2-1; TCRdb proposes TRBD2, but this gene call is untestable without DNA. CDR1 and CDR2 from the germline V gene are DFQATT and SNEGSKA (reference sequence). The CDR3 consists of 14 residues. The CDR3 spells CSARDGALWVEQFF.

The chain links TRBV20-1 to TRBJ2-7; TCRdb picks TRBD1, but there is no DNA to check that call. The CDR3 extends over 14 amino acids. Germline values: CDR1 DFQATT, CDR2 SNEGSKA (reference sequence). CDR3 sequence: CSASRTVTPLEQYF.

This chain uses TRBV28 with TRBJ2-7; absent DNA, TCRdb's TRBD2 call cannot be checked. The germline V gene encodes CDR1 MDHEN and CDR2 SYDVKM. The CDR3 has 16 residues. CDR3 protein: CASSSYTSGGAYEQYF.

The chain joins TRBV7-2 to TRBJ2-6. Germline-derived CDR1 and CDR2 are SGHTA and FQGNSA. This CDR3 comprises 18 residues. CDR3 amino acids: CASSLGQGTSSGANVLTF.

This chain joins TRBV9 and TRBJ2-7; with no DNA, the TCRdb D assignment of TRBD1 cannot be verified. There are 13 residues in the CDR3. The V gene's germline CDR1 is SGDLS and CDR2 YYNGEE. This CDR3 reads CASSARTGSEQYF. Based on the CDR3 plus reference TRBV9 and TRBJ2-7, the full variable domain is DSGVTQTPKHLITATGQRVTLRCSPRSGDLSVYWYQQSLDQGLQFLIQYYNGEERAKGNILERFSAQQFPDLHSELNLSSLELGDSALYFCASSARTGSEQYFGPGTRLTVT.

The chain links TRBV20-1 to TRBJ1-5. The CDR3 is 15 amino acids. Germline V gene lookup returns CDR1 DFQATT and CDR2 SNEGSKA (reference sequence). The CDR3 loop reads CSARDLSAGNQPQHF.

V is TRBV27 and J is TRBJ1-5; TCRdb picks TRBD1, but there is no DNA to check that call. CDR1 and CDR2 (germline): MNHEY, SMNVEV (reference sequence). The CDR3 spans 13 residues. CDR3 in amino acids: CASGQGPNQPQHF.

The chain has TRBV7-7 and TRBJ2-1; the D call from TCRdb, TRBD2, cannot be confirmed without DNA. The CDR3 length is 15 residues. CDR1 is SSHAT, CDR2 FNYEAQ, per germline (reference sequence). CDR3 region: CASSRLAGTYNEQFF.